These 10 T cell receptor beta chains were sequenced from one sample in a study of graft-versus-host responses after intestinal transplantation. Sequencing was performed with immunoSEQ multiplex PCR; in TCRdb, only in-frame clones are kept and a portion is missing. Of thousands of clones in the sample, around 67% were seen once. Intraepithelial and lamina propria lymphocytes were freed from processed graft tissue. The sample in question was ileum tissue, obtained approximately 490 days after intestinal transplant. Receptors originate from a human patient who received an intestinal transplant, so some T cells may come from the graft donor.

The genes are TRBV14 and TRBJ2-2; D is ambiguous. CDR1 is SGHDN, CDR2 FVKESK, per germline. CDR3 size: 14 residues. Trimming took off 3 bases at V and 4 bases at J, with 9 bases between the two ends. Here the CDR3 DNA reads TGTGCCAGCAGCCATGATGCCGTCACCGGGGAGCTGTTTTTT. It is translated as CASSHDAVTGELFF.

The CDR3 nucleotides are TGTGCCAGTAGTATTTGGGGCGGGCAGATGAACACTGAAGCTTTCTTT. As protein: CASSIWGGQMNTEAFF. The gene calls are TRBV19 and TRBJ1-1; tentative D call: TRBD1 (5 bases). V lost 3 bases to trimming and J lost 0 bases, with 14 bases between them. Germline assignment: CDR1 LNHDA and CDR2 SQIVND (reference sequence). The CDR3 runs 16 residues.

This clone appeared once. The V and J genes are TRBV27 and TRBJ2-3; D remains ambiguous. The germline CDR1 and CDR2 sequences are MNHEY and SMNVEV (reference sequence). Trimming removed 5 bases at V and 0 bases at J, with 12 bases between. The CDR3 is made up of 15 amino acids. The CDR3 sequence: CASSPKLLSTDTQYF. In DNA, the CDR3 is TGTGCCAGCAGTCCCAAACTGCTAAGCACAGATACGCAGTATTTT.

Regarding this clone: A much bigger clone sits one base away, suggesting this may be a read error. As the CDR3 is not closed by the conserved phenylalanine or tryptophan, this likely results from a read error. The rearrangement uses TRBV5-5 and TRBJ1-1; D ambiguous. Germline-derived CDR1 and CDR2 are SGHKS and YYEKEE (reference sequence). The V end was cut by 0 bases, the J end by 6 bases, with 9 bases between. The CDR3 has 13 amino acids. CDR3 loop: CASSLDINPEAFL. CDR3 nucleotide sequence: TGTGCCAGCAGCTTGGACATTAACCCTGAAGCTTTCCTT.

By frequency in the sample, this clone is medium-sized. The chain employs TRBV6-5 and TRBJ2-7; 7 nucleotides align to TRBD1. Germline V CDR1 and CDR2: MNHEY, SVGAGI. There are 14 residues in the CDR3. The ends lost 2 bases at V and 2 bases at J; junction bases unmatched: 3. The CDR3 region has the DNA TGTGCCAGCAGTTACAGGGGGCAGGCCTACGAGCAGTACTTC. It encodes CASSYRGQAYEQYF.

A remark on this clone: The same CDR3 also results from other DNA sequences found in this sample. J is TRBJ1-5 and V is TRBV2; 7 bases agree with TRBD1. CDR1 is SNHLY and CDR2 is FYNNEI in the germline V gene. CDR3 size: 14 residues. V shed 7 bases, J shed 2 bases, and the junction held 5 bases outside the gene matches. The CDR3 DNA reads TGTGCCAGCAATAGACAGGGTGGCAATCAGCCCCAGCATTTT. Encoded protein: CASNRQGGNQPQHF.

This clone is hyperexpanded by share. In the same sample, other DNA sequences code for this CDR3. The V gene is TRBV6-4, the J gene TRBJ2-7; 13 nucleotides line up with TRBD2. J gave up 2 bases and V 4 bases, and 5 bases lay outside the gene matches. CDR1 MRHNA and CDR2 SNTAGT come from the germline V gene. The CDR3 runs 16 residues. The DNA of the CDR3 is TGTGCCAGCAGTGCTGGGGGACTAGCGGGAACCTACGAGCAGTACTTC. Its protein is CASSAGGLAGTYEQYF.

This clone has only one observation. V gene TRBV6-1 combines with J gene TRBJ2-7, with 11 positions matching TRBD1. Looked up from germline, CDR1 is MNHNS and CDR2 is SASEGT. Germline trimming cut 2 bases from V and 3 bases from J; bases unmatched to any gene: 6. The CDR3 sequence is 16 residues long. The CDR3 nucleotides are TGTGCCAGCAGTGAAAGGTCCGGGACAGGGGGCTACGAGCAGTACTTC. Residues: CASSERSGTGGYEQYF.

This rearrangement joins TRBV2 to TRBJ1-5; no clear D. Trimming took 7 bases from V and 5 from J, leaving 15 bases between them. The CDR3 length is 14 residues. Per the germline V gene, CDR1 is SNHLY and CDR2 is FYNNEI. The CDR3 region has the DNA TGTGCCAGCACGTCGGACGCTCGATATCAGCCCCAGCATTTT. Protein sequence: CASTSDARYQPQHF.

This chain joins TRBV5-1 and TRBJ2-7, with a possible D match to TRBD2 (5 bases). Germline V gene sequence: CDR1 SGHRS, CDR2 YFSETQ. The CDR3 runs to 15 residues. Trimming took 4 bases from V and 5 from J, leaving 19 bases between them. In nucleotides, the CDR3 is TGCGCCAGCAGCCCCCAGGAGGCGCATCAAAACGAGCAGTACTTC. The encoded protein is CASSPQEAHQNEQYF.